What follows describes a single TCR beta chain. As yet, its antigen is unknown. The entry originates in a study of regulatory T cells. Study-wide results and caveats: Hydrophobic residues at CDR3 positions 6 and 7 were enriched in conventional CD4+ T cells of CD3G-deficient patients. Regulatory T cells showed the strongest V-J pair restriction and V/J gene skewing among patient repertoires.

The primer mix had 52 TRBV and 13 TRBJ primers. Only in-frame clones appear in the TCRdb table, and some are missing; sequencing was by immunoSEQ multiplex PCR. The repertoire holds 30,000 to 40,000 clones, with about 93% as singletons. Patients aged 2 to 39 years had fewer naive and more memory CD4+ and CD8+ T cells. Sorting split CD4+ cells into CD25-high CD127-low Tregs and CD25-low CD127-high conventional T cells. The CDR3 spans 21 residues. Trimming cost V 2 bases and J 0 bases, with 26 bases left between them. The sequencing sample was made of conventional CD4+ T cells sorted from blood. The source of this sequence is a child aged 2 to 10 with CD3G deficiency. The V gene is TRBV23-1, the J gene TRBJ1-5; no clear D gene. TRBV23-1 is flagged as an ORF with uncertain function. The CDR3 reads CASSQPEGDKVPDYSNQPQHF. The CDR3 region has the DNA TGCGCCAGCAGTCAACCCGAAGGAGATAAAGTCCCGGATTATAGCAATCAGCCCCAGCATTTT.